The clone carrying this TCR beta chain has a handful of counts. Antigen: not known. The length of the CDR3 is 16 residues. V was clipped by 3 bases and J by 4 bases; unmatched bases: 10. CDR1 is SQVTM and CDR2 is ANQGSEA in the germline V gene. cDNA libraries of TCR beta carried unique molecular identifiers. T cells, roughly 1 to 10 million of them, yielded some 500,000 cDNA molecules. MiXCR, applied by TCRdb to the PCR reads, yields one record per CDR3 protein. The sample shows 350,000 to 500,000 distinct CDR3 sequences, 39% of them seen only once. This sample is part of a study of post-analysis software for immune sequencing data. Study outcomes and limitations: F measure grouped same-batch samples tightly together. When compared against controls, multiple sclerosis patients showed significantly lower normalized Chao1 diversity. Five or six TRBV segments, TRBV5-6, TRBV5-1 and TRBV20-1 among them, were found more frequent in patients than controls.

Sample: blood. The genes are TRBV29-1 and TRBJ2-1; 9 positions match TRBD2. The sequence derives from a girl aged 2-15 years with multiple sclerosis. CDR3 in amino acids: CSVDIGSGGLYNEQFF. The CDR3 coding sequence is TGCAGCGTTGATATTGGTAGCGGGGGCCTATACAATGAGCAGTTCTTC.